This T cell receptor (beta chain) is drawn from a study of blood T cells in healthy people across ages. The CDR3 covers 16 residues. Deletions cut 2 bases from V and 1 base from J, with 15 bases between. Germline assignment: CDR1 MNHNS and CDR2 SASEGT. The sample holds one count of this clonotype. Through a sample-barcoded 5' primer and a J-beta primer mix, a second PCR was run for 7 to 11 cycles. One entry per CDR3 protein results from TCRdb running MiXCR on the 5' RACE reads. The sample carries approximately 1,000,000 distinct CDR3 sequences, 35% to 40% recorded once. J is TRBJ2-7 and V is TRBV6-1; tentatively, D is TRBD2 (5 bases). The receptor was derived from a man aged 18-30 years in good health. The specimen was blood. The CDR3 DNA sequence: TGTGCCAGCAGTGAACAGGTGGGCCGCGGGTCCTACGAGCAGTACTTC. This gives the protein CASSEQVGRGSYEQYF.